These 20 T cell receptor beta chains originate from one sample sequenced in a study of CD8 T cells in ankylosing spondylitis. Study-level points and caveats: What appeared characteristic of ankylosing spondylitis blood was a TCR beta motif of fewer than ten highly homologous variants.

Their recognized antigens are unknown. TCRdb processed the 5' RACE reads anew with MiXCR; each CDR3 protein has one entry. This sample carries 500,000 to 650,000 distinct CDR3 sequences, 5.3% of them seen once, and the ten largest clones take under 4.5%. Sequences were obtained from blood, either unsorted or a sorted T cell fraction (not recorded which). These receptors all come from a male donor with ankylosing spondylitis.

This clonotype appeared many times. The J gene is TRBJ2-1, the V gene TRBV20-1; 8 nucleotides line up with TRBD2. The CDR3 has 16 residues. V dropped 0 bases and J dropped 3; count of bases not matched to a gene: 7. CDR1 is DFQATT, CDR2 SNEGSKA, per germline (reference sequence). CDR3 loop: CSARDRREGHYNEQFF. In nucleotides, the CDR3 is TGCAGTGCTAGAGATAGACGGGAGGGCCACTACAATGAGCAGTTCTTC.

This clonotype was recorded many times. The V call is TRBV25-1, the J call TRBJ1-2, with D uncertain. Looked up from germline, CDR1 is MGHDK and CDR2 is SYGVNS. Trimming cost V 2 bases and J 2 bases, with 9 bases left between them. The CDR3 sequence is 14 residues long. The CDR3 DNA follows: TGTGCCAGCAGTGAAATCGGCAAAAACTATGGCTACACCTTC. Its translation: CASSEIGKNYGYTF.

This clonotype was detected ten times or more. The rearrangement links TRBV20-1 to TRBJ1-5, with D possibly being TRBD1 (5 bases). There are 13 residues in the CDR3. Germline CDR1 is DFQATT and CDR2 is SNEGSKA (reference sequence). Between the trimmed V and J ends, which lost 5 bases and 0 bases, there was a span of 8 bases. CDR3: CSAQGDSNQPQHF. The CDR3 DNA reads TGCAGTGCTCAGGGAGATAGCAATCAGCCCCAGCATTTT.

This clonotype was picked up a small number of times. V is TRBV9 and J is TRBJ2-1, with D tentatively TRBD2 (5 bases). Trimming removed 0 bases from V and 7 bases from J, with 11 bases in between. The V gene's germline CDR1 is SGDLS and CDR2 YYNGEE. The CDR3 loop spans 14 amino acids. Here the CDR3 reads CASSVAHRGNEQFF. CDR3 DNA sequence: TGTGCCAGCAGCGTAGCTCATCGGGGAAATGAGCAGTTCTTC.

This chain joins TRBV10-3 and TRBJ1-1; D gene unclear. V was shortened by 4 bases and J by 2 bases, with 8 bases between the two germline ends. The CDR3 spans 13 residues. CDR1 and CDR2 from the germline V gene are ENHRY and SYGVKD. Here the CDR3 DNA reads TGTGCCATCAGTGCTGAGGGAAACACTGAAGCTTTCTTT. It codes for CAISAEGNTEAFF.

This clonotype has ten or more counts. The chain carries TRBV12-3 or TRBV12-4 and TRBJ1-5, with D hard to call. Deletions cut 3 bases from V and 6 bases from J, with 18 bases between. The CDR3 has 16 residues. DNA of the CDR3: TGTGCCAGCAGTTTTGGGTCTAAAAGGGCGGCTCAGCCCCAGCATTTT. Translating gives CASSFGSKRAAQPQHF.

The sample holds many counts of this clonotype. V is TRBV4-3 and J is TRBJ1-3; no reliable D call. V lost 3 bases, J lost 0 bases, and 12 bases lay in between. The CDR3 has 16 residues. The germline V gene has CDR1 LGHNA and CDR2 YSLEER. CDR3 DNA sequence: TGCGCCAGCAGCCAGAACCGGGCCCTCTCTGGAAACACCATATATTTT. Protein product: CASSQNRALSGNTIYF.

This clonotype was picked up many times. No DNA is shown, since the ends of the CDR3 on it are uncertain; the CDR3 is the one TCRdb lists. V and J are TRBV12-3 or TRBV12-4 and TRBJ2-5. The CDR3 length is 11 residues, termini included. CDR3: CASSILETQYF.

In its sample, this clonotype was seen many times. The chain is built from TRBV4-1 and TRBJ1-1, with 7 nucleotides matching TRBD1. J gave up 6 bases and V 0 bases, and 13 bases lay outside the gene matches. This CDR3 has 17 amino acids. The germline CDR1 and CDR2 sequences are MGHRA and YSYEKL. The CDR3 reads CASSQDNLGDSRSEAFF. In nucleotides, the CDR3 is TGCGCCAGCAGCCAAGATAATTTGGGGGACAGTAGGTCTGAAGCTTTCTTT.

This clonotype was seen at least ten times. The chain combines TRBV20-1 with TRBJ2-7, with D perhaps TRBD1 (6 bases). CDR3 length: 14 amino acids. Germline CDR1 and CDR2: DFQATT and SNEGSKA (reference sequence). Trimming removed 1 base at V and 6 bases at J, with 16 bases between. This chain's CDR3 is CSARVTGTLSEQYF. CDR3 nucleotide sequence: TGCAGTGCTAGAGTTACCGGGACACTGAGCGAGCAGTACTTC.

This clonotype was seen many times. J is TRBJ2-1 and V is TRBV7-9; TRBD2 aligns across 9 bases. Germline lookup yields CDR1 SEHNR and CDR2 FQNEAQ (reference sequence). The junction had 1 base not matched to a gene; V was cut back by 0 bases and J by 10 bases. CDR3 size: 13 residues. Here the CDR3 DNA reads TGTGCCAGCAGCTTAGCTAGCGGGAGCGAGCAGTTCTTC. The encoded protein is CASSLASGSEQFF.

The chain links TRBV2 to TRBJ1-6; weak D call: TRBD1 (6 bases). V was shortened by 6 bases and J by 8 bases, with 20 bases between the two germline ends. This CDR3 is 16 amino acids long. The germline V gene has CDR1 SNHLY and CDR2 FYNNEI. CDR3: CASSPSNREIDSPLHF. The CDR3 nucleotides read TGTGCCAGCAGCCCCTCCAACAGGGAAATCGATTCACCCCTCCACTTT.

In its sample, this clonotype was seen many times. This chain uses TRBV28 with TRBJ2-7, with D perhaps matching TRBD1 (5 bases). Per germline, CDR1 MDHEN and CDR2 SYDVKM. Between the trimmed V and J ends, which lost 8 bases and 5 bases, there was a span of 22 bases. The CDR3 consists of 15 residues. CDR3 amino acids: CASHSPGRDHDEQYF. The CDR3 DNA sequence: TGTGCCAGCCATTCACCCGGCAGGGATCACGACGAGCAGTACTTC.

This rearrangement joins TRBV25-1 to TRBJ2-1; D unresolved. V lost 5 bases, J lost 8 bases, and 16 bases lay in between. Germline V gives CDR1 MGHDK, CDR2 SYGVNS. The CDR3 is made up of 14 amino acids. CDR3: CASSTIGSPHEQFF. Here the CDR3 DNA reads TGTGCCAGCAGTACGATAGGGTCTCCACATGAGCAGTTCTTC.

The gene calls are TRBV15 and TRBJ1-1; unclear D gene. The ends were cut back, 0 bases at V and 1 base at J, with 12 bases in the middle. Germline V gives CDR1 LNHNV, CDR2 YYDKDF (reference sequence). The CDR3 length is 16 residues. This chain's CDR3 is CATSRDRSAGNTEAFF. As DNA, the CDR3 is TGTGCCACCAGCAGAGATCGGAGCGCAGGGAACACTGAAGCTTTCTTT.

The chain is built from TRBV18 and TRBJ2-5; weak D call: TRBD1 (5 bases). The CDR3 spans 16 residues. Per germline, CDR1 KGHSH and CDR2 LQKENI. Trimming took off 6 bases at V and 4 bases at J, with 21 bases between the two ends. CDR3 coding DNA: TGTGCCAGCTCCCAGGTCGTAGGGCGAAGGGGAGAGACCCAGTACTTC. Its protein product is CASSQVVGRRGETQYF. The full variable domain, its missing parts supplied by reference TRBV18 and TRBJ2-5, is NAGVMQNPRHLVRRRGQEARLRCSPMKGHSHVYWYRQLPEEGLKFMVYLQKENIIDESGMPKERFSAEFPKEGPSILRIQQVVRGDSAAYFCASSQVVGRRGETQYFGPGTRLLVL.

Remarks on this clonotype: Given a much more abundant clone one base away, this may be a read error. This chain links TRBV27 with TRBJ2-3; 8 positions match TRBD2. The CDR3 consists of 15 residues. After removal of 3 bases from V and 8 bases from J, the junction contained 10 bases not matched to a gene. CDR1 MNHEY and CDR2 SMNVEV come from the germline V gene (reference sequence). CDR3: CASSLGLVSMGTQYF. The DNA for the CDR3 is TGTGCCAGCAGTTTGGGACTAGTGTCCATGGGTACGCAGTATTTT.

Many counts were recorded for this clonotype. The chain carries TRBV3-1 and TRBJ1-5; perhaps TRBD1 as D (5 bases). This CDR3 is 15 amino acids long. The V end was cut by 1 base, the J end by 5 bases, with 12 bases between. Per germline, CDR1 LGHDT and CDR2 YNNKEL (reference sequence). DNA of the CDR3: TGTGCCAGCAGCCAAGCAAGGGGAGAAGATCAGCCCCAGCATTTT. Translating gives CASSQARGEDQPQHF. The variable domain in full, completed from reference TRBV3-1 and TRBJ1-5, reads DTAVSQTPKYLVTQMGNDKSIKCEQNLGHDTMYWYKQDSKKFLKIMFSYNNKELIINETVPNRFSPKSPDKAHLNLHINSLELGDSAVYFCASSQARGEDQPQHFGDGTRLSIL.

The sample holds many counts of this clonotype. V usage is TRBV12-3 or TRBV12-4 and J usage is TRBJ1-6; D gene ambiguous. V shed 6 bases and J shed 7 bases, with 16 bases lying between them. The CDR3 extends over 15 amino acids. The CDR3 nucleotides are TGTGCCAGCAGGGAGGGATTCCTTTCCAATTCACCCCTCCACTTT. It yields the protein CASREGFLSNSPLHF.

This clonotype was seen ten or more times. The rearrangement joins TRBV15 to TRBJ2-5; D is unresolved. The CDR3 covers 14 residues. Germline CDR1 is LNHNV and CDR2 is YYDKDF (reference sequence). Trimming left V 4 bases short and J 3 bases short, with 12 bases between. The CDR3 sequence: CATSIRLMEETQYF. In DNA, the CDR3 is TGTGCCACCAGCATCCGCCTAATGGAAGAGACCCAGTACTTC. Looking up the rest from reference TRBV15 and TRBJ2-5 gives the full variable domain: DAMVIQNPRYQVTQFGKPVTLSCSQTLNHNVMYWYQQKSSQAPKLLFHYYDKDFNNEADTPDNFQSRRPNTSFCFLDIRSPGLGDTAMYLCATSIRLMEETQYFGPGTRLLVL.